Below, 20 T cell receptor beta chains from the same sample are listed, as sequenced in a study of T cells after yellow fever vaccination (dated by TCRdb to about 2019). Library preparation used 5' RACE. The instrument was an Illumina HiSeq 2500. TCRdb reprocessing: public reads trimmed at Q25 with fastp, clones called with MiXCR, in-frame beta chains kept. Each CDR3 protein gets just one entry, which takes the most common genes and DNA from the rows behind it. The sample table holds about 50,000 distinct CDR3 sequences, of which about 6.6% were seen once. The top ten hold around two fifths of the sample. The label giving this sample's treatment or condition can be read as: live attenuated yellow fever vaccine strain. The material sequenced was CD8+ T cells sorted from PBMCs, taken on the day of the first yellow fever vaccination. The receptors derive from a man younger than 35 who received the YFV17D yellow fever vaccine.

This clonotype has just a few counts. CDR3 amino acids: CASSLVAPEQFF. The CDR3, as DNA: TGTGCCAGCAGTTTAGTAGCGCCTGAGCAGTTCTTC. V is TRBV12-3 or TRBV12-4 and J is TRBJ2-1; weak D call: TRBD2 (5 bases). The CDR3 has 12 amino acids. V lost 1 base and J 9 bases, leaving 7 bases between the germline ends.

The chain couples TRBV4-1 to TRBJ1-2; the D gene is possibly TRBD1 (5 bases). Trimming stripped 1 base from V and 8 bases from J, with 11 bases between. CDR3 length: 13 residues. Germline-derived CDR1 and CDR2 are MGHRA and YSYEKL. DNA of the CDR3: TGCGCCAGCAGCCAAGTGGGGGGTGGAGGCTACACCTTC. This translates into CASSQVGGGGYTF.

This clonotype was detected ten times or more. The J gene is TRBJ2-1, the V gene TRBV30; D perhaps matches TRBD2 (5 bases). This CDR3 comprises 12 residues. Germline lookup yields CDR1 GTSNPN and CDR2 SVGIG (reference sequence). Trimming removed 2 bases from V and 16 bases from J, with 18 bases in between. The CDR3 sequence: CAWSPGFGTIFF. CDR3 coding DNA: TGTGCCTGGAGTCCGGGGTTCGGAACAATATTCTTC.

The chain has TRBV15 and TRBJ2-7, with 10 nucleotides matching TRBD2. Germline V CDR1 and CDR2: LNHNV, YYDKDF (reference sequence). Trimming cost V 5 bases and J 3 bases; bases outside gene matches: 1. This CDR3 contains 13 residues. The CDR3 protein is CATSVAGGYEQYF. The DNA for the CDR3 is TGTGCCACCAGCGTAGCGGGGGGCTACGAGCAGTACTTC.

The chain has TRBV24-1 and TRBJ2-1, with D hard to call. The CDR3 has 14 residues. With 0 bases removed from V and 9 bases from J, the gap between germline ends came to 11 bases. Per the germline V gene, CDR1 is KGHDR and CDR2 is SFDVKD. The CDR3: CATSDLPSGFEQFF. CDR3 bases: TGTGCCACCAGTGATTTGCCGTCCGGGTTTGAGCAGTTCTTC.

This clonotype was counted ten times or more. The V and J genes are TRBV5-1 and TRBJ1-1, with 7 bases matching TRBD1. Germline V lookup: CDR1 SGHRS, CDR2 YFSETQ. J lost 8 bases, V lost 4 bases, and 8 bases had no gene match. The CDR3 totals 13 residues. Written as DNA, the CDR3 is TGCGCCAGCAGCATTACAGGGGCTGGGGAAGCTTTCTTT. Translating it yields CASSITGAGEAFF.

This clonotype appeared a few times. V is TRBV25-1 and J is TRBJ1-5; maybe TRBD1 (5 bases). CDR1 is MGHDK, CDR2 SYGVNS, per germline. The germline V and J ends were trimmed by 4 bases and 4 bases, with 8 bases remaining between them. This CDR3 has 13 amino acids. The CDR3 DNA is TGTGCCAGCAGTGGCACAGGAAATCAGCCCCAGCATTTT. Translation gives CASSGTGNQPQHF.

V usage is TRBV28 and J usage is TRBJ2-7, with 8 bases matching TRBD2. Per germline, CDR1 MDHEN and CDR2 SYDVKM. V gave up 8 bases and J gave up 3 bases; unmatched junction bases: 12. The CDR3 runs to 15 residues. CDR3 nucleotide sequence: TGTGCCAGCTCCGATCCCCAGCGGGGGTACTACGAGCAGTACGTC. Protein: CASSDPQRGYYEQYV.

This clonotype was observed at least ten times. The V call is TRBV10-3, the J call TRBJ2-2; TRBD2 matches 7 bases. The CDR3 is 16 residues long. The J segment lost 4 bases and the V segment lost 0 bases, leaving 5 bases of the junction unmatched. Germline CDR1 reads ENHRY; CDR2 reads SYGVKD. CDR3 amino acids: CAISESTSVATGELFF. CDR3 in DNA: TGTGCCATCAGTGAGTCCACTAGCGTGGCCACCGGGGAGCTGTTTTTT.

This clonotype was observed at least ten times. V and J are TRBV4-2 and TRBJ2-7; D gene ambiguous. The germline CDR1 and CDR2 sequences are LGHNA and YNFKEQ. The CDR3 runs 12 residues. V lost 0 bases to trimming and J lost 6 bases, with 6 bases between them. CDR3 nucleotides: TGTGCCAGCAGCCAAGATTTAATCGAGCAGTACGTC. It specifies CASSQDLIEQYV.

This clonotype was seen repeatedly, ten times or more. The V and J genes are TRBV5-1 and TRBJ2-1; D unclear. Germline V gene lookup returns CDR1 SGHRS and CDR2 YFSETQ. The CDR3 runs 17 residues. The germline V and J ends were trimmed by 0 bases and 6 bases, with 19 bases remaining between them. The DNA for the CDR3 is TGCGCCAGCAGCTTGGCGTACTTCCCAGCCTCCGGCAATGAGCAGTTCTTC. Its translation is CASSLAYFPASGNEQFF.

V usage is TRBV4-1 and J usage is TRBJ2-1, with 10 bases fitting TRBD1. From germline, CDR1 is MGHRA and CDR2 YSYEKL. After removal of 3 bases from V and 4 bases from J, the junction contained 6 bases not matched to a gene. This CDR3 comprises 16 residues. The CDR3 DNA is TGCGCCAGCAGCCAGCTGGACAGGGGGTCATACAATGAGCAGTTCTTC. Its translation: CASSQLDRGSYNEQFF.

This clonotype was detected many times. The V call is TRBV4-1, the J call TRBJ1-5; D not certain. This CDR3 comprises 14 residues. With 3 bases removed from V and 2 bases from J, the gap between germline ends came to 8 bases. Germline loops: CDR1 MGHRA, CDR2 YSYEKL. The CDR3 sequence is CASSQWQGNQPQHF. CDR3 coding DNA: TGCGCCAGCAGCCAGTGGCAGGGCAATCAGCCCCAGCATTTT.

The sample holds many counts of this clonotype. This chain connects TRBV27 to TRBJ2-7; tentatively, D is TRBD2 (7 bases). This CDR3 has 14 amino acids. Trimming cost V 2 bases and J 6 bases, with 14 bases left between them. Germline V gene lookup returns CDR1 MNHEY and CDR2 SMNVEV (reference sequence). CDR3 residues: CASSLGGLGGEQYV. The CDR3 DNA is TGTGCCAGCAGTTTAGGCGGACTAGGGGGCGAGCAGTACGTC.

This clonotype was seen a few times. V usage is TRBV7-9 and J usage is TRBJ2-1; possible D gene TRBD1, 5 bases. Trimming removed 5 bases from V and 0 bases from J, with 14 bases in between. CDR3 length: 16 amino acids. Per the germline V gene, CDR1 is SEHNR and CDR2 is FQNEAQ (reference sequence). The CDR3 protein is CASSPPVTVSYNEQFF. CDR3 DNA: TGTGCCAGCAGCCCTCCTGTGACAGTCTCCTACAATGAGCAGTTCTTC.

This clonotype has at least ten counts. The chain employs TRBV6-2 or TRBV6-3 and TRBJ2-1; TRBD1 agrees at 7 bases. Losses at the gene ends were 4 bases for V and 4 bases for J; bases not matched to a gene: 4. The V gene's germline CDR1 is MNHEY and CDR2 SVGEGT. The CDR3 runs to 14 residues. The CDR3 DNA reads TGTGCCAGCAGTTTGGGGACAGCTTACAATGAGCAGTTCTTC. It yields the protein CASSLGTAYNEQFF.

This clonotype was seen ten or more times. V is TRBV4-1 and J is TRBJ2-7; TRBD1 matches at 9 bases. The CDR3 spans 13 residues. The germline V gene has CDR1 MGHRA and CDR2 YSYEKL. Losses at the gene ends were 5 bases for V and 9 bases for J; bases not matched to a gene: 8. The CDR3 DNA sequence: TGCGCCAGCAGCGGTACAGGGGGCGTTGGGCAGTACTTC. It is translated as CASSGTGGVGQYF.

The J gene is TRBJ2-7, the V gene TRBV30, with 11 bases matching TRBD1. CDR1 is GTSNPN and CDR2 is SVGIG in the germline V gene (reference sequence). V dropped 1 base and J dropped 7; count of bases not matched to a gene: 3. The CDR3 is 13 residues long. CDR3 sequence (DNA): TGTGCCTGGAGTGAAGGGACAGGGGGAGAGCAGTACTTC. Translated: CAWSEGTGGEQYF.

The chain joins TRBV5-4 to TRBJ1-2; D gene ambiguous. CDR1 is SGHNT and CDR2 is YYREEE in the germline V gene (reference sequence). The CDR3 is 18 residues long. Trimming left V 5 bases short and J 2 bases short, with 25 bases between. The CDR3 DNA reads TGTGCCAGCAGTACGGAGGACGGAGCGTTCTCCCTCAACTATGGCTACACCTTC. It specifies CASSTEDGAFSLNYGYTF.

This clonotype has ten or more counts. The chain carries TRBV20-1 and TRBJ2-7; 8 bases align to TRBD2. The V and J ends lost 0 bases and 0 bases, in that order; junction bases with no gene match: 4. In germline, CDR1 is DFQATT, CDR2 SNEGSKA (reference sequence). The CDR3 totals 15 residues. The CDR3 DNA reads TGCAGTGCTAGAGATATTAGCGGGGCCTCCTACGAGCAGTACTTC. Translation gives CSARDISGASYEQYF.